The 3 T cell receptor beta chains below all came from one sample that was sequenced in a study of OX40 agonist ivuxolimab in advanced cancers. The method was immunoSEQ multiplex PCR; TCRdb's version includes in-frame clones alone and lacks a portion of them. Of 65,000 to 70,000 clones in the sample, around 87% were seen once. This specimen consisted of CD4+ or CD8+ T cells sorted from blood, obtained in a trial of the OX40 agonist ivuxolimab. The receptors originated from an adult with an advanced solid tumor such as melanoma, head and neck, liver or kidney cancer.

This sequence joins TRBV5-1 and TRBJ2-7, with 10 positions matching TRBD2. Per the germline V gene, CDR1 is SGHRS and CDR2 is YFSETQ. The V and J ends lost 0 bases and 4 bases, in that order; junction bases with no gene match: 10. This CDR3 is 17 amino acids long. CDR3 in DNA: TGCGCCAGCAGCTTGGTAAGGAGCAGGACTAGCGGATACGAGCAGTACTTC. This encodes CASSLVRSRTSGYEQYF. The variable domain in full, with the rest retrieved from reference TRBV5-1 and TRBJ2-7, is KAGVTQTPRYLIKTRGQQVTLSCSPISGHRSVSWYQQTPGQGLQFLFEYFSETQRNKGNFPGRFSGRQFSNSRSEMNVSTLELGDSALYLCASSLVRSRTSGYEQYFGPGTRLTVT.

In its sample, this clone was seen a few times. This sequence joins TRBV6-4 and TRBJ2-7, with D possibly matching TRBD1 (6 bases). The ends were cut back, 7 bases at V and 1 base at J, with 11 bases in the middle. CDR1 is MRHNA and CDR2 is SNTAGT in the germline V gene. CDR3 length equals 13 residues. The CDR3 DNA follows: TGTGCCAGCACCGGGACACGATCCTACGAGCAGTACTTC. Its translation is CASTGTRSYEQYF.

This clone was seen once. V usage is TRBV5-1 and J usage is TRBJ2-3, with D unresolved. The length of the CDR3 is 12 residues. Trimming pared 5 bases from V and 6 bases from J, leaving 10 bases between. The germline V gene has CDR1 SGHRS and CDR2 YFSETQ. As DNA, the CDR3 is TGCGCCAGCAGTTCCCCTTCCGATACGCAGTATTTT. Its translation is CASSSPSDTQYF.